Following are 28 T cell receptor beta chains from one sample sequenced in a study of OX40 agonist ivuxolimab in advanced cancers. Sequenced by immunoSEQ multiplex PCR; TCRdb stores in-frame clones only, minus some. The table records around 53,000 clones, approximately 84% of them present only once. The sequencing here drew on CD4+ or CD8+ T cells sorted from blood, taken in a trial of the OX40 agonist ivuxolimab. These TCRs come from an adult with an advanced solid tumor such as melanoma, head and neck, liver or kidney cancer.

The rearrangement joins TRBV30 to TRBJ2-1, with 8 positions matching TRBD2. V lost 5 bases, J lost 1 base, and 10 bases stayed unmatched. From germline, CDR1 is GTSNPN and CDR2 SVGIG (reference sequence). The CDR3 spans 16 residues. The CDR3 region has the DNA TGTGCCTGGGCTCGTTTGGGCGGGAGGTCCTACAATGAGCAGTTCTTC. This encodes CAWARLGGRSYNEQFF.

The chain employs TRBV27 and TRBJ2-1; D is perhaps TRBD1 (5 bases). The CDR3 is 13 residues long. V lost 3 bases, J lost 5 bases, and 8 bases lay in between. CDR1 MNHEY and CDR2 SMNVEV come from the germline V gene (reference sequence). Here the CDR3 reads CASSFDRDNEQFF. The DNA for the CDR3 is TGTGCCAGCAGTTTCGACAGAGACAATGAGCAGTTCTTC.

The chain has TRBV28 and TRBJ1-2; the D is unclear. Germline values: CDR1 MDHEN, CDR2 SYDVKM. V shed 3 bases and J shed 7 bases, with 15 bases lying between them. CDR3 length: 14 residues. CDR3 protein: CASSLGGSLLGYTF. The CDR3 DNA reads TGTGCCAGCAGTTTGGGAGGCTCCCTGCTTGGCTACACCTTC.

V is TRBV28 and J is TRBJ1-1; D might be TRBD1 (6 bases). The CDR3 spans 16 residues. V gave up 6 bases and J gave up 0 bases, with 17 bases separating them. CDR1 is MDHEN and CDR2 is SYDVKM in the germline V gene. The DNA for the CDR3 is TGTGCCAGCAGACAAATCGGGGGGGCGATGAACACTGAAGCTTTCTTT. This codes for CASRQIGGAMNTEAFF.

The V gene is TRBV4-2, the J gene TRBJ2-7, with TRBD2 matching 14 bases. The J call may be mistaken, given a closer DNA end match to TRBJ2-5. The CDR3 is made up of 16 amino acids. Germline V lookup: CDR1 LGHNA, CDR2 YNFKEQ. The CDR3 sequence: CASSQGTSGRLETQYF. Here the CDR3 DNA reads TGTGCCAGCAGCCAGGGGACTAGCGGGAGATTGGAGACCCAGTACTTC.

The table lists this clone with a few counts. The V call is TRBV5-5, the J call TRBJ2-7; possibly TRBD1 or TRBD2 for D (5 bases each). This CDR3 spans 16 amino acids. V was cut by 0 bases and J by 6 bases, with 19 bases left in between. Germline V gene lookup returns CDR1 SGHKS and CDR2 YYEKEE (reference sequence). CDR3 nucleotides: TGTGCCAGCAGCTTGGGAGGGACGGGCCTAAGAGGCGAGCAGTACTTC. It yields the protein CASSLGGTGLRGEQYF.

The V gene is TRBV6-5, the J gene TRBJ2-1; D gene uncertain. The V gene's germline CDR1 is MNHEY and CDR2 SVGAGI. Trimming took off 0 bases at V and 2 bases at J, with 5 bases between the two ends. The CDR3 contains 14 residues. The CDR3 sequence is CASSYSSPYNEQFF. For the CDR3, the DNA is TGTGCCAGCAGTTACTCTAGTCCCTACAATGAGCAGTTCTTC.

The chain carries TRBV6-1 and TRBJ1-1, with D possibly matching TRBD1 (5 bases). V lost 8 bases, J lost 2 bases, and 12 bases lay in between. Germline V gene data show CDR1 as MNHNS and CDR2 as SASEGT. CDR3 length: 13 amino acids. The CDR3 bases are TGTGCCAGCGCCCGAGGGACTAACACTGAAGCTTTCTTT. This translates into CASARGTNTEAFF.

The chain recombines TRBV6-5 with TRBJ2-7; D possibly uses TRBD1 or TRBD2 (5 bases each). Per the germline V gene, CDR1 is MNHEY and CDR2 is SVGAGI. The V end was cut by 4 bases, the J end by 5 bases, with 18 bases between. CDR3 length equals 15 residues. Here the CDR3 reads CASSSGRSKLNEQYF. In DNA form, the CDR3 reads TGTGCCAGCAGTTCGGGACGTTCAAAACTTAACGAGCAGTACTTC.

The DNA for the CDR3 is TGTGCCAGCAGCCATGGGACAGGAGGGGCTAACTATGGCTACACCTTC. It yields the protein CASSHGTGGANYGYTF. J is TRBJ1-2 and V is TRBV4-2; 8 bases map to TRBD1. This CDR3 has 16 amino acids. J was trimmed by 0 bases and V by 3 bases; bases with no gene match: 6. Germline V gene lookup returns CDR1 LGHNA and CDR2 YNFKEQ.

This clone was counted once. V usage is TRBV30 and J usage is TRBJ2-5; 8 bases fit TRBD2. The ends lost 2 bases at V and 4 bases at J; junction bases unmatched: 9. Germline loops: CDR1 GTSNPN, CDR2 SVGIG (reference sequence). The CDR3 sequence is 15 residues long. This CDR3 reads CAWSTPGGRIETQYF. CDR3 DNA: TGTGCCTGGAGTACCCCGGGGGGGAGGATAGAGACCCAGTACTTC.

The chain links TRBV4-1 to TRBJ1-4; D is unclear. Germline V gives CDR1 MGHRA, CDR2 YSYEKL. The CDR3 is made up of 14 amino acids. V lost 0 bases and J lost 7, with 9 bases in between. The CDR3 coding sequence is TGCGCCAGCAGCCAAGATCAAACAGTTGAAAAACTGTTTTTT. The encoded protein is CASSQDQTVEKLFF.

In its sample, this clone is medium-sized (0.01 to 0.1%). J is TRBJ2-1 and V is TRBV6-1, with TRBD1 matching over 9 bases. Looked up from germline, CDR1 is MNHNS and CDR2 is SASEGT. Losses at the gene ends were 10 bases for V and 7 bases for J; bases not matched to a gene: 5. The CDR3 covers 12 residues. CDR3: CATGTGLNEQFF. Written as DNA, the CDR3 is TGTGCCACCGGGACAGGGTTGAATGAGCAGTTCTTC.

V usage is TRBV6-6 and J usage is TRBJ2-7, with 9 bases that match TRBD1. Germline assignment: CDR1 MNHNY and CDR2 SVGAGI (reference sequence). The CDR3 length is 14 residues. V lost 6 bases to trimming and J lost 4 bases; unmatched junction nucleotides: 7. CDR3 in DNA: TGTGCCAGCAGAGCCGGGACAGGGCTATACGAGCAGTACTTC. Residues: CASRAGTGLYEQYF.

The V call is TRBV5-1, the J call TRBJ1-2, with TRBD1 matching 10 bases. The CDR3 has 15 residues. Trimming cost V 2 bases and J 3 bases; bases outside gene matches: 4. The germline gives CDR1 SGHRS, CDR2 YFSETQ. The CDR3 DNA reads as TGCGCCAGCAGCTTATTGACAGGGGGCGACTATGGCTACACCTTC. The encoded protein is CASSLLTGGDYGYTF.

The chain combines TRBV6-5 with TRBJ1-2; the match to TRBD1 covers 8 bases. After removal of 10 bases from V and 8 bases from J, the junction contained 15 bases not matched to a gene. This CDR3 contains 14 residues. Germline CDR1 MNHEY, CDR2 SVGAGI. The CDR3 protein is CATKLTQGAGGYTF. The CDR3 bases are TGTGCCACTAAGCTGACCCAGGGGGCTGGGGGCTACACCTTC.

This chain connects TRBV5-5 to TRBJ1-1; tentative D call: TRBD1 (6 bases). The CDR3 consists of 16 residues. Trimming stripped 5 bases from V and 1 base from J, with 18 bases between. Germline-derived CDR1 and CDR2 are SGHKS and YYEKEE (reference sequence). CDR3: CASSFGPRRGNTEAFF. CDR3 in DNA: TGTGCCAGCAGTTTTGGCCCCCGCAGGGGGAACACTGAAGCTTTCTTT.

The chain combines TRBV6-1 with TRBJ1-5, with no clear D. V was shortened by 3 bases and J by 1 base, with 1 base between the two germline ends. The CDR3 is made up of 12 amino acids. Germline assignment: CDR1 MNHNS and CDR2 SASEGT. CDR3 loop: CASSDSNQPQHF. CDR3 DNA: TGTGCCAGCAGTGACAGCAATCAGCCCCAGCATTTT.

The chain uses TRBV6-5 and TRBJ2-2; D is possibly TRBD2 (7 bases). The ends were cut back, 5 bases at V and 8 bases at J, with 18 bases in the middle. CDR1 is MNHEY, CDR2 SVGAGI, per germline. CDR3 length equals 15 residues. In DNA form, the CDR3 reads TGTGCCAGCAGTGCCCCCGGGGGGCTCCTAGGGGAGCTGTTTTTT. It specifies CASSAPGGLLGELFF.

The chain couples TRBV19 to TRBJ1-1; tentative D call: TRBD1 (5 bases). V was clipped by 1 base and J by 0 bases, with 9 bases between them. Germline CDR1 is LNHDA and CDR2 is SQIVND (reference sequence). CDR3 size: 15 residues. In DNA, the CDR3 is TGTGCCAGTAGTATAGGTCACAGGCTGAACACTGAAGCTTTCTTT. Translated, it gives CASSIGHRLNTEAFF.

CDR3 bases: TGTGCCAGTAGTACGCAGGAGCTTTCGTTTAGGGGGACTGAAGCTTTCTTT. Protein sequence: CASSTQELSFRGTEAFF. The rearrangement uses TRBV19 and TRBJ1-1, with a tentative D call TRBD1 (6 bases). V was cut by 4 bases and J by 5 bases, with 23 bases left in between. The CDR3 is 17 residues long. From germline, CDR1 is LNHDA and CDR2 SQIVND (reference sequence).

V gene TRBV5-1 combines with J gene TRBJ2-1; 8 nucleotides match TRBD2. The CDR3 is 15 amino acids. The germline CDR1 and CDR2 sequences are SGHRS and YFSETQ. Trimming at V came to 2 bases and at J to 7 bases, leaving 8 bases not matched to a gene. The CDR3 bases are TGCGCCAGCAGCTTCCGAGCGGGAGACGAAAATGAGCAGTTCTTC. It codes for CASSFRAGDENEQFF. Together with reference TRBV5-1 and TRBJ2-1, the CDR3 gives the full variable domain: KAGVTQTPRYLIKTRGQQVTLSCSPISGHRSVSWYQQTPGQGLQFLFEYFSETQRNKGNFPGRFSGRQFSNSRSEMNVSTLELGDSALYLCASSFRAGDENEQFFGPGTRLTVL.

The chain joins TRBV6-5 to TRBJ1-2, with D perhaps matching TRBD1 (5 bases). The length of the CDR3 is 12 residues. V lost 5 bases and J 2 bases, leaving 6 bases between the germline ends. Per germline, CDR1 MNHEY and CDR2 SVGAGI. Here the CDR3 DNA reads TGTGCCAGCAGTCAGGGAAACTATGGCTACACCTTC. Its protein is CASSQGNYGYTF.

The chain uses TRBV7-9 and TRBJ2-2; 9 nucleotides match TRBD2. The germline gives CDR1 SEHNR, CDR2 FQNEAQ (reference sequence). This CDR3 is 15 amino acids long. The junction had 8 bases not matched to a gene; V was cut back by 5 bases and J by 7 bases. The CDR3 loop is CASSRLAEMGGELFF. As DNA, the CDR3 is TGTGCCAGCAGCAGACTAGCGGAAATGGGCGGGGAGCTGTTTTTT. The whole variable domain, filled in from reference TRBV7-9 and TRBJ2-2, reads DTGVSQNPRHKITKRGQNVTFRCDPISEHNRLYWYRQTLGQGPEFLTYFQNEAQLEKSRLLSDRFSAERPKGSFSTLEIQRTEQGDSAMYLCASSRLAEMGGELFFGEGSRLTVL.

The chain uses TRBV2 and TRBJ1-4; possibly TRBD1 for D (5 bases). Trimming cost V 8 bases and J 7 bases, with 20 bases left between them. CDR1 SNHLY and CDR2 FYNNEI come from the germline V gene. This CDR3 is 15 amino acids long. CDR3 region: CASGGAGRGGEKLFF. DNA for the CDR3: TGTGCCAGCGGAGGGGCAGGGCGGGGAGGTGAAAAACTGTTTTTT.

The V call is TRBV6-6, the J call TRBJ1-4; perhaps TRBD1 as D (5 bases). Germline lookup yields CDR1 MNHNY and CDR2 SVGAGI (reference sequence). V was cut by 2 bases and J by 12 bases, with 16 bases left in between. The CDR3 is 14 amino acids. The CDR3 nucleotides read TGTGCCAGCAGTTACGGGGCGGGACTCAGGGAACTGTTTTTT. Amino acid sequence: CASSYGAGLRELFF.

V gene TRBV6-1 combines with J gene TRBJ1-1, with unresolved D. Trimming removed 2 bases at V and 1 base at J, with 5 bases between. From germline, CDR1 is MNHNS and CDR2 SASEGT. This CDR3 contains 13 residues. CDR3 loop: CASSEPRNTEAFF. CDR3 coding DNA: TGTGCCAGCAGTGAACCCAGGAACACTGAAGCTTTCTTT.

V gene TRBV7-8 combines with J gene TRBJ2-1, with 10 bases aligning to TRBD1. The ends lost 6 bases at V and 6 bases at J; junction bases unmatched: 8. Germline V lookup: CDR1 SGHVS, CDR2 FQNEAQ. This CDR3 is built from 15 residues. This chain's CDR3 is CASSPRDRGSNEQFF. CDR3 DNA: TGTGCCAGCAGTCCGCGGGACAGGGGCTCCAATGAGCAGTTCTTC.